Listed below are T cell receptor beta chains from one sample, sequenced in a study of T cells in Graves' hyperthyroidism and ophthalmopathy. TCRdb reprocessed the multiplex PCR reads with MiXCR, giving one entry per CDR3 protein. The data contain about 260,000 distinct CDR3 sequences, 16% of them seen just once; the ten biggest clones take up 28%. Specimen: blood. The receptors originated from a woman aged 18-30 years with Graves' ophthalmopathy. Both conserved end residues are part of each CDR3. Fields, in order: J gene, D gene, clone size, CDR3 length, V gene, CDR3 DNA, CDR3 protein. The D gene is left open where the match is weak. Clone size is shown for a subset of rows, as once, few, many or a class of expanded clone.

J: TRBJ1-1
D: .
size: many
length: 12
V: TRBV5-1
DNA: TGCGCCAGCGGGGACGGGATCACTGAAGCTTTCTTT
CDR3: CASGDGITEAFF

J: TRBJ1-2
D: .
size: few
length: 16
V: TRBV14
DNA: TGTGCCAGCAGCCAAGCCCCCTGGGGAGGTCCTCGGGGCTACACCTTC
CDR3: CASSQAPWGGPRGYTF

J: TRBJ2-1
D: TRBD2
size: many
length: 16
V: TRBV2
DNA: TGTGCCAGCACCCGAGAGACGGGAGGGCTCCCCAATGAGCAGCTCTTC
CDR3: CASTRETGGLPNEQLF

J: TRBJ1-1
D: .
size: .
length: 16
V: TRBV12-3/TRBV12-4
DNA: TGTGCCAGCAGTTTAGTAGTGGGACAAACGAACACTGAAGCTTTCTTT
CDR3: CASSLVVGQTNTEAFF

J: TRBJ1-1
D: .
size: .
length: 13
V: TRBV6-5
DNA: TGTGCCAGCAGTCACGGACGGGACACTGAAGCTTTCTTT
CDR3: CASSHGRDTEAFF

J: TRBJ2-2
D: TRBD2
size: few
length: 17
V: TRBV28
DNA: TGTGCCAGCATCCGACGCGGGCTAGCGGGCCCCACCGGGGAGCTGTTTTTT
CDR3: CASIRRGLAGPTGELFF

J: TRBJ2-7
D: .
size: many
length: 11
V: TRBV6-1
DNA: TGTGCCAGCAGTGACGTTCGTGAGCAGTACTTC
CDR3: CASSDVREQYF

J: TRBJ2-2
D: TRBD2
size: .
length: 16
V: TRBV19
DNA: TGTGCCAGTAGTAAGGGCGGGGGTTTCAACACCGGGGAGCTGTTTTTT
CDR3: CASSKGGGFNTGELFF

J: TRBJ2-7
D: TRBD2
size: many
length: 16
V: TRBV28
DNA: TGTGCCAGCAGCCGACCACGCGGGAGACTCTCCTACGAGCAGTACTTC
CDR3: CASSRPRGRLSYEQYF

J: TRBJ2-3
D: TRBD1
size: many
length: 15
V: TRBV18
DNA: TGTGCCAGCTCACCTAGGGGACAGGGGACAGATACGCAGTATTTT
CDR3: CASSPRGQGTDTQYF

J: TRBJ2-1
D: TRBD2
size: once
length: 17
V: TRBV29-1
DNA: TGCAGCGTCTCCTACCCCGGGACTAGCGGGAGGTTCGATGAGCAGTTCTTC
CDR3: CSVSYPGTSGRFDEQFF

J: TRBJ2-5
D: .
size: many
length: 12
V: TRBV20-1
DNA: TGCAGTGCTATCGACCTGGGGGAGACCCAGTACTTC
CDR3: CSAIDLGETQYF

J: TRBJ2-3
D: .
size: .
length: 15
V: TRBV2
DNA: TGTGCCAGCAGTCGGACCGAGGGGTCCACAGATACGCAGTATTTT
CDR3: CASSRTEGSTDTQYF

J: TRBJ2-3
D: TRBD2
size: many
length: 18
V: TRBV2
DNA: TGTGCCAGCAGCGGAGACAGGACTAGCGGGGGATCCACAGATACGCAGTATTTT
CDR3: CASSGDRTSGGSTDTQYF

J: TRBJ2-2
D: TRBD2
size: many
length: 18
V: TRBV7-9
DNA: TGTGCCAGCAAACCGGGACTAGCGGGAGTGGGGAACACCGGGGAGCTGTTTTTT
CDR3: CASKPGLAGVGNTGELFF

J: TRBJ2-3
D: .
size: many
length: 12
V: TRBV20-1
DNA: TGCAGTGCCACCCACCCACTAGATACGCAGTATTTT
CDR3: CSATHPLDTQYF

J: TRBJ1-1
D: .
size: many
length: 13
V: TRBV20-1
DNA: TGCAGTGCTAGAGGCTCTTACAGCACTGAAGCTTTCTTT
CDR3: CSARGSYSTEAFF

J: TRBJ2-6
D: .
size: many
length: 13
V: TRBV29-1
DNA: TGCAGCGTTGGTGTCACAGGGGCCAACGTCCTGACTTTC
CDR3: CSVGVTGANVLTF

J: TRBJ2-1
D: TRBD2
size: many
length: 16
V: TRBV6-2/TRBV6-3
DNA: TGTGCCAGCAGTGGGACTAGCGGGTGGGCCTACAATGAGCAGTTCTTC
CDR3: CASSGTSGWAYNEQFF

J: TRBJ1-1
D: .
size: many
length: 12
V: TRBV30
DNA: TGTGCCTGGAGCCCAGGGGTCAATGAAGCTTTCTTT
CDR3: CAWSPGVNEAFF

J: TRBJ1-1
D: TRBD1
size: once
length: 15
V: TRBV10-2
DNA: TGCGCCAGCAGTGACAGGGGGCAGACGGGTCCTGAAGCTTTCTTT
CDR3: CASSDRGQTGPEAFF

J: TRBJ1-1
D: TRBD1
size: many
length: 18
V: TRBV12-5
DNA: TGTGCTAGTGGTACCCCAACAGGGGGCAAGAGTATGAACACTGAAGCTTTCTTT
CDR3: CASGTPTGGKSMNTEAFF

J: TRBJ2-7
D: .
size: many
length: 19
V: TRBV27
DNA: TGTGCCAGCAGTCAGGGACACCAAGTAGGCTGGGGCGGTGCCTACGAGCAGTACTTC
CDR3: CASSQGHQVGWGGAYEQYF

J: TRBJ1-3
D: .
size: .
length: 16
V: TRBV2
DNA: TGTGCCAGCAGTGAAGAGGGGGGCCCCTCTGGAAACACCATATATTTT
CDR3: CASSEEGGPSGNTIYF

J: TRBJ2-5
D: .
size: many
length: 13
V: TRBV11-2
DNA: TGTGCCAGCAGCTTAGCGGGGTCTGAGACCCAGTACTTC
CDR3: CASSLAGSETQYF

J: TRBJ1-1
D: .
size: many
length: 14
V: TRBV2
DNA: TGTGCCGGATGGGGGGCTTCGGGGAACACTGAAGCTTTCTTT
CDR3: CAGWGASGNTEAFF

J: TRBJ2-1
D: TRBD2
size: many
length: 16
V: TRBV20-1
DNA: TGCAGTGCCCCGGGTAGGGGACTAGCGGGAAACAATGAGCAGTTCTTC
CDR3: CSAPGRGLAGNNEQFF

J: TRBJ2-3
D: .
size: few
length: 15
V: TRBV6-1
DNA: TGTGCCAGCAGTCGTGACAGGACGGGCACAGATACGCAGTATTTT
CDR3: CASSRDRTGTDTQYF

J: TRBJ2-7
D: .
size: many
length: 12
V: TRBV2
DNA: TGTGCCAGCAGTGAGTTGGGGTACGAGCAGTACTTC
CDR3: CASSELGYEQYF

J: TRBJ1-1
D: .
size: .
length: 14
V: TRBV30
DNA: TGTGCCTGGAGTGTACGTTCGGTGGGTACTGAAGCTTTCTTT
CDR3: CAWSVRSVGTEAFF

J: TRBJ2-3
D: TRBD2
size: .
length: 16
V: TRBV7-8
DNA: TGTGCCAGCAGACTAGCGGGAGGACCTAGCACAGATACGCAGTATTTT
CDR3: CASRLAGGPSTDTQYF

J: TRBJ2-1
D: TRBD2
size: many
length: 15
V: TRBV12-3/TRBV12-4
DNA: TGTGCCAGCAGTTTAGCGGGAGGGCCCCACAATGAGCAGTTCTTC
CDR3: CASSLAGGPHNEQFF

J: TRBJ2-7
D: .
size: many
length: 14
V: TRBV28
DNA: TGTGCCAGCAGTTTCCAGGGTACTTCCTACGAGCAGTACTTC
CDR3: CASSFQGTSYEQYF

J: TRBJ1-3
D: .
size: many
length: 13
V: TRBV10-3
DNA: TGTGCCATCAGTGGTTTGGACGGAAACACCATATATTTT
CDR3: CAISGLDGNTIYF

J: TRBJ2-4
D: .
size: .
length: 14
V: TRBV29-1
DNA: TGCAGCGTTGAAAGTACTTCCCAAGGCAACATTCAGTACTTC
CDR3: CSVESTSQGNIQYF

J: TRBJ2-4
D: TRBD2
size: many
length: 14
V: TRBV28
DNA: TGTGCCAGCAGACGAGCGGGGAGCAAAAACATTCAGTACTTC
CDR3: CASRRAGSKNIQYF

J: TRBJ2-3
D: .
size: many
length: 13
V: TRBV19
DNA: TGTGCCAGTAGTCAGGGAAACACAGATACGCAGTATTTT
CDR3: CASSQGNTDTQYF

J: TRBJ2-1
D: TRBD2
size: many
length: 15
V: TRBV19
DNA: TGTGCCAGTAGTATAGGTCTAGCGGGAGTTATAGAGCAGTTCTTC
CDR3: CASSIGLAGVIEQFF

J: TRBJ1-4
D: .
size: many
length: 13
V: TRBV20-1
DNA: TGCAGTGCTAGGGACGGCCTGGGGGAAAAACTGTTTTTT
CDR3: CSARDGLGEKLFF

J: TRBJ2-3
D: .
size: many
length: 10
V: TRBV20-1
DNA: TGCAGTGAAGGCCGAGATACGCAGTATTTT
CDR3: CSEGRDTQYF

J: TRBJ1-1
D: .
size: many
length: 12
V: TRBV29-1
DNA: TGCAGCACGACGGGTCCGAACACTGAAGCTTTCTTT
CDR3: CSTTGPNTEAFF

J: TRBJ2-5
D: TRBD1
size: many
length: 13
V: TRBV10-3
DNA: TGTGCCATCAGTTGGACAGGGCGAGAGACCCAGTACTTC
CDR3: CAISWTGRETQYF

J: TRBJ2-3
D: .
size: .
length: 13
V: TRBV20-1
DNA: TGCAGTGCTAGATCGGACTCCCCAGATACGCAGTATTTT
CDR3: CSARSDSPDTQYF

J: TRBJ2-7
D: .
size: many
length: 17
V: TRBV19
DNA: TGTGCCAGTAGTATTCGCGCCGACAGCCGCATCTCCTACGAGCAGTACTTC
CDR3: CASSIRADSRISYEQYF

J: TRBJ1-1
D: TRBD1
size: many
length: 13
V: TRBV12-3/TRBV12-4
DNA: TGTGCCAGCAGTTTAGGACAGGGCGTTGAAGCTTTCTTT
CDR3: CASSLGQGVEAFF

J: TRBJ2-2
D: .
size: .
length: 14
V: TRBV19
DNA: TGTGCCAGTAGGGCAGGGTACGGACACGGGGAGCTGTTTTTT
CDR3: CASRAGYGHGELFF

J: TRBJ2-1
D: TRBD2
size: many
length: 17
V: TRBV18
DNA: TGTGCCAACTCGCCTAGCGGGAGGGCCCAGGGGGACAATGAGCAGTTCTTC
CDR3: CANSPSGRAQGDNEQFF

J: TRBJ2-6
D: .
size: few
length: 17
V: TRBV9
DNA: TGTGCCAGCAGCGTAGGGGCCCTAAGCTCTGGGGCCAACGTCCTGACTTTC
CDR3: CASSVGALSSGANVLTF

J: TRBJ2-1
D: TRBD2
size: many
length: 19
V: TRBV7-3
DNA: TGTGCCAGCAGCCCGCACCCGGGACTAGCTACAATTTCTTACAATGAGCAGTTCTTC
CDR3: CASSPHPGLATISYNEQFF

J: TRBJ2-3
D: .
size: many
length: 17
V: TRBV11-2
DNA: TGTGCCATCGAAGACGGGGGAAGCCCCCCGGGTACAGATACGCAGTATTTT
CDR3: CAIEDGGSPPGTDTQYF

J: TRBJ1-1
D: TRBD1
size: many
length: 13
V: TRBV28
DNA: TGTGCCAGCAGTTCTGGGACAGTCACTGAAGCTTTCTTT
CDR3: CASSSGTVTEAFF

J: TRBJ2-1
D: .
size: many
length: 14
V: TRBV6-6
DNA: TGTGCCAGCAGTTACTCGGAGGGACACAATGAGCAGTTCTTC
CDR3: CASSYSEGHNEQFF

J: TRBJ2-3
D: TRBD2
size: .
length: 16
V: TRBV9
DNA: TGTGCCAGCAGCGTATATAGCGGGAGGTCTACAGATACGCAGTATTTT
CDR3: CASSVYSGRSTDTQYF

J: TRBJ2-1
D: TRBD2
size: many
length: 16
V: TRBV19
DNA: TGTGCCAGTAGTATAGGGACTAGCGGGGTATACAGCGAGCAGTTCTTC
CDR3: CASSIGTSGVYSEQFF

J: TRBJ2-5
D: .
size: many
length: 13
V: TRBV20-1
DNA: TGCAGTGCTCCGGACAGGGAGGGGGAGACCCAGTACTTC
CDR3: CSAPDREGETQYF